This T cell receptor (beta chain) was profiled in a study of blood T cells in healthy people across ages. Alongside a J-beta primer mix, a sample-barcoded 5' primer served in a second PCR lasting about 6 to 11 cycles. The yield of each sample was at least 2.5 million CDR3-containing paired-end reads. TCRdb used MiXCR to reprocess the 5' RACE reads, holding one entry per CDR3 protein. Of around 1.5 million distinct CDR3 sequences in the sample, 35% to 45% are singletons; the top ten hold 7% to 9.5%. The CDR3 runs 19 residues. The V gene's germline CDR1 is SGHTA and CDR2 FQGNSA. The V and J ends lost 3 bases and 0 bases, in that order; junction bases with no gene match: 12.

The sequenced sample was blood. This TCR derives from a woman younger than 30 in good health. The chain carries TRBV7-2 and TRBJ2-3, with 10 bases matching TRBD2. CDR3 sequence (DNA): TGTGCCAGCAGCTTTATCCGGAGCGGGAGGGCCAAAAGCACAGATACGCAGTATTTT. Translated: CASSFIRSGRAKSTDTQYF.